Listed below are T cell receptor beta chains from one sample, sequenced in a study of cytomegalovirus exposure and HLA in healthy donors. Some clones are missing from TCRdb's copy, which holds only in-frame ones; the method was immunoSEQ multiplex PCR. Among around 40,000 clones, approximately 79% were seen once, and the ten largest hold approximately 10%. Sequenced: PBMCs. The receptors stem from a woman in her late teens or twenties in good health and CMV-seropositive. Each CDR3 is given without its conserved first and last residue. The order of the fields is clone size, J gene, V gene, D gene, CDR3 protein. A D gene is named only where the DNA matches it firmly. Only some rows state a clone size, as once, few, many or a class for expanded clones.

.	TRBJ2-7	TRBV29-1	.	SVVGAPRDEQY
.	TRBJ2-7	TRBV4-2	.	ASSQETPGSEQY
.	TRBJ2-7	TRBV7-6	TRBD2	ASSTGLAGGHEQY
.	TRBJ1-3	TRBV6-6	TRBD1	ASRRDGTGSGNTIY
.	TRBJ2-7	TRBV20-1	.	SARKYYEQY
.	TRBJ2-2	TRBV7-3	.	ASSLTGVGELF
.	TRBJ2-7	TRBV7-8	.	ASSLDRGGRYEQY
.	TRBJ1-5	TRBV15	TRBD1	ATSRPWDRENQPQH
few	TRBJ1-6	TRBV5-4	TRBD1	ASSQGQANSPLH
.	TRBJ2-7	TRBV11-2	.	ASSLRVYEQY
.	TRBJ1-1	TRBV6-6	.	ASSSYTEAF
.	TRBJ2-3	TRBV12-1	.	ASSFRNGLAGGFRHTQY
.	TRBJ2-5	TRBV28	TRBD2	ASRAGAVGGETQY
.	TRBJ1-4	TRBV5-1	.	ASSLEGNEKLF
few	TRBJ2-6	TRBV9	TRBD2	ASSPKTSGGPSGANVLT
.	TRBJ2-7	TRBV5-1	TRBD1	ASSLLPRGPYEQY
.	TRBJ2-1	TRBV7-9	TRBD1	ASSLERLTGGWGEQF